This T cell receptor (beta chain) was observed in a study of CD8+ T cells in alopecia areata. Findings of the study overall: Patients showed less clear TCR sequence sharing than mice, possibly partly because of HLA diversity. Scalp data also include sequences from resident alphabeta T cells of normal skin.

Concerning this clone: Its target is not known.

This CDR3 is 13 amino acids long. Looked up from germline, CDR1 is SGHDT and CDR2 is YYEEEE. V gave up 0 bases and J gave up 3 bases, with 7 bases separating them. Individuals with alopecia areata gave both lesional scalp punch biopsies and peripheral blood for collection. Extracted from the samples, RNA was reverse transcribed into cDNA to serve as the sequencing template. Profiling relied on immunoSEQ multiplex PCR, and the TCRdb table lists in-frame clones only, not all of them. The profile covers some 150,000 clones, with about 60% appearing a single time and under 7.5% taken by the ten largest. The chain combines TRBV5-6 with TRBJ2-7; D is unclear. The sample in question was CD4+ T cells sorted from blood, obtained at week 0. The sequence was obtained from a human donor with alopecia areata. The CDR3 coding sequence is TGTGCCAGCAGCTTGGCCAGGAGCTACGAGCAGTACTTC. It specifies CASSLARSYEQYF. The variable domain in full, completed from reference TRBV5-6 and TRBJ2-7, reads DAGVTQSPTHLIKTRGQQVTLRCSPKSGHDTVSWYQQALGQGPQFIFQYYEEEERQRGNFPDRFSGHQFPNYSSELNVNALLLGDSALYLCASSLARSYEQYFGPGTRLTVT.